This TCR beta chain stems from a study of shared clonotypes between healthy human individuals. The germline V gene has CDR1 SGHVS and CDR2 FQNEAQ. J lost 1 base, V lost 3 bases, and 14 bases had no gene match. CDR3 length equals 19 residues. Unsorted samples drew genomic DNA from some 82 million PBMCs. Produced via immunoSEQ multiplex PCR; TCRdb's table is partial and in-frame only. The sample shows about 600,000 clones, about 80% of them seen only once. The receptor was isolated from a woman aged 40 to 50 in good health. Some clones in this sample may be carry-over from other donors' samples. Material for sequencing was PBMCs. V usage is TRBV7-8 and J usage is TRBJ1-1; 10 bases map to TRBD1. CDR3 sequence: CASSFNPLDRGIKNTEAFF. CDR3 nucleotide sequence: TGTGCCAGCAGCTTTAATCCTCTGGACAGGGGGATAAAGAACACTGAAGCTTTCTTT.